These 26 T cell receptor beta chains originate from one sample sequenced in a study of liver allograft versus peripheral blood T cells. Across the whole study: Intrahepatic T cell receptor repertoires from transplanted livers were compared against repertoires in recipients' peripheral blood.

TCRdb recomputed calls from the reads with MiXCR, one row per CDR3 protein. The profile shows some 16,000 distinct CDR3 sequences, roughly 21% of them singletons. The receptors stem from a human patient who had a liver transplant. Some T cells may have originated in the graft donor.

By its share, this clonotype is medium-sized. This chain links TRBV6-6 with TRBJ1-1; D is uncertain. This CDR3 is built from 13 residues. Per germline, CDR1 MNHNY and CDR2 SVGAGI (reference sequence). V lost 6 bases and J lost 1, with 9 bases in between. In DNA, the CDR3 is TGTGCCAGCAGATTAGGAAAGAACACTGAAGCTTTCTTT. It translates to CASRLGKNTEAFF.

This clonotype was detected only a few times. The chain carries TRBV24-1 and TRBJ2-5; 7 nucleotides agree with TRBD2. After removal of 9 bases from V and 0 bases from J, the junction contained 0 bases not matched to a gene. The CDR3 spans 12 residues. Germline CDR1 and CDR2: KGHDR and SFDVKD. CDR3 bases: TGTGCCACCGGGGGGGACCAAGAGACCCAGTACTTC. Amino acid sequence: CATGGDQETQYF.

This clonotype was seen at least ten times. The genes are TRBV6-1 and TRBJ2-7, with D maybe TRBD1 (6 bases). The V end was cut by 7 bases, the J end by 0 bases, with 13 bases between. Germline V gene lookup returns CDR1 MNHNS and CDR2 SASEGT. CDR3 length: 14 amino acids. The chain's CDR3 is CASIPDRRSYEQYF. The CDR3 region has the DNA TGTGCCAGCATTCCTGACAGGCGCTCCTACGAGCAGTACTTC.

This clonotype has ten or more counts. The CDR3, as DNA: TGTGCCAGCAGCCGGAGTAGTGAAGCTTTCTTT. Encoded protein: CASSRSSEAFF. V and J are TRBV6-2 or TRBV6-3 and TRBJ1-1; D uncertain. V lost 6 bases and J 7 bases, leaving 9 bases between the germline ends. The germline V gene has CDR1 MNHEY and CDR2 SVGEGT. The length of the CDR3 is 11 residues.

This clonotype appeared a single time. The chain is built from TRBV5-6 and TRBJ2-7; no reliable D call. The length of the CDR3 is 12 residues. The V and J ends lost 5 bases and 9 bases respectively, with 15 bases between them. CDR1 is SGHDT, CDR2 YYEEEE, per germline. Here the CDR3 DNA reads TGTGCCAGCAGTTCGACTCCCTCCGGGCAGTACTTC. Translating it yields CASSSTPSGQYF.

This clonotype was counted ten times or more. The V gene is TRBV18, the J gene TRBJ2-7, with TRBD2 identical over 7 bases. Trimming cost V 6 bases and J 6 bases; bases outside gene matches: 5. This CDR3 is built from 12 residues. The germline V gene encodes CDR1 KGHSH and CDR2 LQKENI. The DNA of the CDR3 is TGTGCCAGCTCCCCATCTAGCGGCGAGCAGTACTTC. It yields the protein CASSPSSGEQYF.

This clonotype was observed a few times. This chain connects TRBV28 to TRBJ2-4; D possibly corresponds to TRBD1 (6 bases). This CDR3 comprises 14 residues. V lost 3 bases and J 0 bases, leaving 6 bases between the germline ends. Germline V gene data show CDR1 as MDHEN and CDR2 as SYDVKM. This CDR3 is CASSLGQAKNIQYF. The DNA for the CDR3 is TGTGCCAGCAGTTTGGGACAAGCCAAAAACATTCAGTACTTC.

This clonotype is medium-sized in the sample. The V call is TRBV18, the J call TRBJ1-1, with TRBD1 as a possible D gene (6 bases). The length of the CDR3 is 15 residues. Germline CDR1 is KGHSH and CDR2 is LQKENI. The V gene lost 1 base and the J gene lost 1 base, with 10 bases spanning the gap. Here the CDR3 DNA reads TGTGCCAGCTCACCACTGCCGGGACAGAACACTGAAGCTTTCTTT. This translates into CASSPLPGQNTEAFF.

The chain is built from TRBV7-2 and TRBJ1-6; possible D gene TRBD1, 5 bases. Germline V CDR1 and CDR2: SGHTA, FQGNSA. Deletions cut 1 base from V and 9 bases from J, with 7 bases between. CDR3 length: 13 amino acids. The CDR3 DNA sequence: TGTGCCAGCAGCTTAGTACAGGCTTCACCCCTCCACTTT. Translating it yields CASSLVQASPLHF.

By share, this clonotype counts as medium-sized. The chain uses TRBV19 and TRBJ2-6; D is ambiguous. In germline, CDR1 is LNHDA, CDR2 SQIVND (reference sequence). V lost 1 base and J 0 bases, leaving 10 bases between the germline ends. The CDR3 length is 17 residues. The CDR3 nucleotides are TGTGCCAGTAGTATAGTCGGAGTGAGCTCTGGGGCCAACGTCCTGACTTTC. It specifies CASSIVGVSSGANVLTF.

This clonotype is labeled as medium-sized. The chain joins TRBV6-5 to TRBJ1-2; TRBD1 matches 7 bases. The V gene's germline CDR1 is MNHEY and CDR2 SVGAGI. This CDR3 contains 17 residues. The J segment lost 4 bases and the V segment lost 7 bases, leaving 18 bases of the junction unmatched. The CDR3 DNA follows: TGTGCCAGCACCAGAACCCCGACAGGGCGCTTCGGCTATGGCTACACCTTC. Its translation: CASTRTPTGRFGYGYTF.

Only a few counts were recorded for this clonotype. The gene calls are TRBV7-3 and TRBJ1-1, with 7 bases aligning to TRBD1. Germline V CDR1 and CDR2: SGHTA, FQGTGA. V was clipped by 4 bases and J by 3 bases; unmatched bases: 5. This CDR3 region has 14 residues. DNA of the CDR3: TGTGCCAGCAGCTCGACAGGGTGGGACACTGAAGCTTTCTTT. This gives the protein CASSSTGWDTEAFF.

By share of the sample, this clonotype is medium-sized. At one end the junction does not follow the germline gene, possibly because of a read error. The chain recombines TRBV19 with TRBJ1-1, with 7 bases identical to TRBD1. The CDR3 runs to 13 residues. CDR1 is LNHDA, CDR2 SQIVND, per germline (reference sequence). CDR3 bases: TGTGCCAGTAGTTTTGACGGAAGGGACAGTATAATCTTT. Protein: CASSFDGRDSIIF.

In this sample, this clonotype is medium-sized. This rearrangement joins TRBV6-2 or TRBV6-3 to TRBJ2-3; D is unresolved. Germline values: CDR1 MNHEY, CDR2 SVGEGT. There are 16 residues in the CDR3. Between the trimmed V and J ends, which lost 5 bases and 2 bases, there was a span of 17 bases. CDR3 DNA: TGTGCCAGCAGTGGCTTTGAAGGACCCTCCACAGATACGCAGTATTTT. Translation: CASSGFEGPSTDTQYF.

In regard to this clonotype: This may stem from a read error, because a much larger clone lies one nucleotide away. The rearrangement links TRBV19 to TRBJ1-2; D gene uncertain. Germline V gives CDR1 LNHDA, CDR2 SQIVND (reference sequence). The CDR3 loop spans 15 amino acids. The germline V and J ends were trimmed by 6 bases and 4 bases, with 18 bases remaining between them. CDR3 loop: CASSNVGSSIYGYTF. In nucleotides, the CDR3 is TGTGCCAGTAGCAATGTTGGCAGTTCTATCTATGGCTACACCTTC.

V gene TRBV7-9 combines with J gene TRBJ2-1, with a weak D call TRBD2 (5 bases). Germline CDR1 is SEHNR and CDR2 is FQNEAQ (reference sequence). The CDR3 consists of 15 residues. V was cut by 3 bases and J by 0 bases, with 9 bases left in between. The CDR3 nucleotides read TGTGCCAGCAGCTTGGAGGCCAGCTCCTACAATGAGCAGTTCTTC. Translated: CASSLEASSYNEQFF. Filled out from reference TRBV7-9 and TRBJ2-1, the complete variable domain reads DTGVSQNPRHKITKRGQNVTFRCDPISEHNRLYWYRQTLGQGPEFLTYFQNEAQLEKSRLLSDRFSAERPKGSFSTLEIQRTEQGDSAMYLCASSLEASSYNEQFFGPGTRLTVL.

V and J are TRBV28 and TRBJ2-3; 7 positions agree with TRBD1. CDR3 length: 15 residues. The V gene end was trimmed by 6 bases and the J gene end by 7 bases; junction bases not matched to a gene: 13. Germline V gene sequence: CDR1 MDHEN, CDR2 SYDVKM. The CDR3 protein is CASSSPVSGQYTQYF. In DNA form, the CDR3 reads TGTGCCAGCAGCTCACCCGTCTCGGGACAGTATACGCAGTATTTT.

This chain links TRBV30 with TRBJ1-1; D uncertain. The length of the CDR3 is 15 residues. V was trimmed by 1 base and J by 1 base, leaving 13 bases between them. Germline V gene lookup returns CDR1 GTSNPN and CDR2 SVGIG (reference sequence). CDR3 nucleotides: TGTGCCTGGAGTGACCCCATGGACGGGAACACTGAAGCTTTCTTT. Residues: CAWSDPMDGNTEAFF.

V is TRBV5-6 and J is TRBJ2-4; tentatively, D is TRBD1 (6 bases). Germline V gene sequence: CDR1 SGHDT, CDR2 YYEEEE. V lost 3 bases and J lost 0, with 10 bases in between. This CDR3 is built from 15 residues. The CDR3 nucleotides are TGTGCCAGCAGCTCCAGGGGTTTAGCCAAAAACATTCAGTACTTC. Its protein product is CASSSRGLAKNIQYF.

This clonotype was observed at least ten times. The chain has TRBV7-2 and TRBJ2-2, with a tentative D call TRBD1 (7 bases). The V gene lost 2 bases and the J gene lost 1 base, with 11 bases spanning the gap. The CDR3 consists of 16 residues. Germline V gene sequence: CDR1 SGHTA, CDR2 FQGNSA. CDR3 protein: CASSLYQGGNTGELFF. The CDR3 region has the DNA TGTGCCAGCAGCTTATATCAGGGGGGGAACACCGGGGAGCTGTTTTTT. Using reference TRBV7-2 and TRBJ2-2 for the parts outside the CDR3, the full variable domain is GAGVSQSPSNKVTEKGKDVELRCDPISGHTALYWYRQSLGQGLEFLIYFQGNSAPDKSGLPSDRFSAERTGGSVSTLTIQRTQQEDSAVYLCASSLYQGGNTGELFFGEGSRLTVL.

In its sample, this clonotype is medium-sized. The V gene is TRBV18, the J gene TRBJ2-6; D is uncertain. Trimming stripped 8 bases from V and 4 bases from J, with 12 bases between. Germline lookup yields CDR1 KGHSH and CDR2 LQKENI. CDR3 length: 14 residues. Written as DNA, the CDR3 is TGTGCCAGCCAAAGTTTTTCCGGGGCCAACGTCCTGACTTTC. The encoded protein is CASQSFSGANVLTF.

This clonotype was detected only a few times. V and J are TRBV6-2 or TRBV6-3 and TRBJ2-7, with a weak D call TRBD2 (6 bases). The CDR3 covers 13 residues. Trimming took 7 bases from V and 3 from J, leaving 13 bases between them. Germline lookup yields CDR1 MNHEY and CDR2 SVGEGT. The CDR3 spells CASTLGGLYEQYF. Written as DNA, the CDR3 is TGTGCCAGCACCCTCGGGGGACTCTACGAGCAGTACTTC.

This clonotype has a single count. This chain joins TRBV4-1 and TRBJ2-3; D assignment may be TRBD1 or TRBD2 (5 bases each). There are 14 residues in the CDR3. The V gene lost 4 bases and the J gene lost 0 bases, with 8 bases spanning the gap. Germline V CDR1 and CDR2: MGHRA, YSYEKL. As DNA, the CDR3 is TGCGCCAGCAGCCCCCGGGACAGCACAGATACGCAGTATTTT. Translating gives CASSPRDSTDTQYF.

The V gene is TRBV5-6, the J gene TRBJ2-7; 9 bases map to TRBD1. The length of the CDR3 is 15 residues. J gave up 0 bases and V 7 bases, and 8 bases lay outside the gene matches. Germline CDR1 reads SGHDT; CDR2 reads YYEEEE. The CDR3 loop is CASGGQGPSSYEQYF. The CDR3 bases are TGTGCCAGCGGGGGACAGGGCCCAAGCTCCTACGAGCAGTACTTC. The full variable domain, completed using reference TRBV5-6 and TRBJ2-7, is DAGVTQSPTHLIKTRGQQVTLRCSPKSGHDTVSWYQQALGQGPQFIFQYYEEEERQRGNFPDRFSGHQFPNYSSELNVNALLLGDSALYLCASGGQGPSSYEQYFGPGTRLTVT.

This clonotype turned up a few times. CDR3 coding DNA: TGTGCCAGCAGTTACTCCGTGAGGGAAATGAACACTGAAGCTTTCTTT. Protein: CASSYSVREMNTEAFF. The chain is built from TRBV6-2 or TRBV6-3 and TRBJ1-1; D is unresolved. Germline assignment: CDR1 MNHEY and CDR2 SVGEGT. The CDR3 loop spans 16 amino acids. Trimming removed 0 bases from V and 0 bases from J, with 11 bases in between.

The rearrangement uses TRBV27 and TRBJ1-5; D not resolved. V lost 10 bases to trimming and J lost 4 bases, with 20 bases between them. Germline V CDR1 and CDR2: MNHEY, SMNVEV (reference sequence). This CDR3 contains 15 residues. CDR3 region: CATQERAGINQPQHF. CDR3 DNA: TGTGCCACCCAAGAGAGGGCTGGGATTAATCAGCCCCAGCATTTT.